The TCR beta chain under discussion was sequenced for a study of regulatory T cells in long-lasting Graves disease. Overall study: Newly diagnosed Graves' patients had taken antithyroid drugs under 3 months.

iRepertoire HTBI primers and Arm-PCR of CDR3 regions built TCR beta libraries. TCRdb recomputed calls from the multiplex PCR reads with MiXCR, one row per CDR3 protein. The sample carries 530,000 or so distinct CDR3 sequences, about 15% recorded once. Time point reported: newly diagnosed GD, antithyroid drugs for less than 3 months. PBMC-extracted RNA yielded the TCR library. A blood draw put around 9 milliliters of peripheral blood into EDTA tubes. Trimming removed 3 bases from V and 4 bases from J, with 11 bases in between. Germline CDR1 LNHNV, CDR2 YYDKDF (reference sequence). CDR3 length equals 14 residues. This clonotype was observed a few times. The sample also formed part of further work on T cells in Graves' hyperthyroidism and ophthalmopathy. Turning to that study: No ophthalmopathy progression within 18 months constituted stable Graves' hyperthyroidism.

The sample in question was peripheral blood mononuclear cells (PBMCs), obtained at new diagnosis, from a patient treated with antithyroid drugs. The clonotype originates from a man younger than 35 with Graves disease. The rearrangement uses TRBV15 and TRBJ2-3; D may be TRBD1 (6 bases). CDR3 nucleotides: TGTGCCACCAGCAGCCTCAGGGGCCCAGATACGCAGTATTTT. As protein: CATSSLRGPDTQYF.